These T cell receptor beta chains were read from a single sample in a study of T cell responses to AZD1222 COVID-19 vaccine. Some clones are missing from TCRdb's copy, which holds only in-frame ones; the method was immunoSEQ multiplex PCR. The sample contains about 110,000 clones, over 75% of which appear only once. Sequenced material: peripheral blood, taken 28 days after the second AZD1222 dose. Receptor source: an adult who received the AZD1222 COVID-19 vaccine. Each CDR3 is given with its conserved first and last residue. A D gene is named only where the DNA matches it firmly. Clone sizes are given selectively: once, few, many, or a class where the clone is expanded.

DNA	CDR3	size	V	D	J
TGTGCCATCAGTGAGTCGAGGGGACAGGCCTCCTACGAGCAGTACTTC	CAISESRGQASYEQYF	NA	TRBV10-3	TRBD1	TRBJ2-7
TGTGCCAGCAGTGAGTTCGGAGGTTTAGAGACCCAGTACTTC	CASSEFGGLETQYF	NA	TRBV2	NA	TRBJ2-5
TGTGCCAGCCGTTGGAGTCGGGAGACCCAGTACTTC	CASRWSRETQYF	NA	TRBV2	NA	TRBJ2-5
TGCAGCTCTAATGGACAGGGAAGCTCTGAAGCTTTCTTT	CSSNGQGSSEAFF	NA	TRBV29-1	TRBD1	TRBJ1-1
TGTGCCAGCAGCCCTGGACAGTGGGAAAAACTGTTTTTT	CASSPGQWEKLFF	NA	TRBV6-2/TRBV6-3	NA	TRBJ1-4
TGTGCCAGCAAGGATCGAGGCTCCTACGAGCAGTACTTC	CASKDRGSYEQYF	few	TRBV2	NA	TRBJ2-7
TGCGCCAGCAGCCAAACCTCCTCGGGACTTTCCTATCAGAGCTCCTACAATGAGCAGTTCTTC	CASSQTSSGLSYQSSYNEQFF	NA	TRBV4-3	NA	TRBJ2-1
TGTGCCAGACACAGGGGTAATGAGCAGTTCTTC	CARHRGNEQFF	NA	TRBV30	TRBD1	TRBJ2-1
TGTGCCAGCAGGTTACTAGGAGTACACACAGATACGCAGTATTTT	CASRLLGVHTDTQYF	NA	TRBV7-2	NA	TRBJ2-3
TGTGCCAGCTCACCACCGTCGAGGTATGGCTACACCTTC	CASSPPSRYGYTF	once	TRBV18	NA	TRBJ1-2
TGTGCCTGGAGTGCCGGGACTACAGCGGACTTC	CAWSAGTTADF	NA	TRBV30	TRBD2	TRBJ2-7
TGTGCCAGCAGGCGCCTCTCCTACGAGCAGTACTTC	CASRRLSYEQYF	NA	TRBV6-6	NA	TRBJ2-7
TGTGCCAGCAGTTGGGGGGCCCATAGCTCCTACGAGCAGTACTTC	CASSWGAHSSYEQYF	NA	TRBV27	NA	TRBJ2-7
TGCGCCAGCAGTTCTCTCGGGACACATAATGAAAAACTGTTTTTT	CASSSLGTHNEKLFF	NA	TRBV5-1	NA	TRBJ1-4
TGTGCCACCACCCCCCCAGGGGCGGGAAACATTCAGTACTTC	CATTPPGAGNIQYF	few	TRBV6-5	NA	TRBJ2-4
TGTGCCAGCAGCTGGGGAGCCTATGGCTACACCTTC	CASSWGAYGYTF	NA	TRBV14	NA	TRBJ1-2
TGTGCCAGCAGCGTAGATCCGGGCCAAGCTTCGATCAATGAGCAGTTCTTC	CASSVDPGQASINEQFF	NA	TRBV9	NA	TRBJ2-1
TGTGCCAGCAGCCGGTCAATTGCTTTAAAAAAGACCGATGCCCCCTACAATGAGCAGTTCTTC	CASSRSIALKKTDAPYNEQFF	NA	TRBV3-1/TRBV3-2	NA	TRBJ2-1
TGCGCCAGTGGACAGGGGACCTCCTACGAGCAGTACTTC	CASGQGTSYEQYF	NA	TRBV5-1	TRBD1	TRBJ2-7
TGTGCCAGCAGCGTAGGGAAAGCCTCCTCCTATGGCTACACCTTC	CASSVGKASSYGYTF	NA	TRBV9	NA	TRBJ1-2
TGCGCCAGCAGCTGGGGGCGGGAGGGCCTTTTCAATGAGCAGTTCTTC	CASSWGREGLFNEQFF	NA	TRBV5-1	TRBD2	TRBJ2-1
TGTGCCAGCAGTGAACAGAGCTCTGGGGCCAACGTCCTGACTTTC	CASSEQSSGANVLTF	NA	TRBV28	NA	TRBJ2-6
TGTGCCAGCTCACCTCCCGGGACAGGGGATAATTCACCCCTCCACTTT	CASSPPGTGDNSPLHF	NA	TRBV18	TRBD1	TRBJ1-6
TGTGCCAGCAGCTTGGGGGGGGAGGGCGGACCAAATGAAAAACTGTTTTTT	CASSLGGEGGPNEKLFF	NA	TRBV7-8	NA	TRBJ1-4
TGCGCCAGCAGCTTGGATCCTAGCGGGACCCCCTACGAGCAGTACTTC	CASSLDPSGTPYEQYF	NA	TRBV5-1	TRBD2	TRBJ2-7